Sequencing of this TCR beta chain was carried out in a study of cytomegalovirus exposure and HLA in healthy donors. 13 Jbeta primers and 60 Vbeta primers were used for the PCR. TCRdb's copy holds only in-frame clones and misses some; the assay was immunoSEQ multiplex PCR. The table gives about 140,000 clones; the top ten clones make up 2.2% of it. The sample was PBMCs. This sequence was found in a woman aged 18-29 years in good health and CMV-seronegative.

CDR3 in amino acids: CASSLDGREGADTQYF. As DNA, the CDR3 is TGCGCCAGCAGCCTTGATGGGCGGGAGGGTGCAGATACGCAGTATTTT. The chain is built from TRBV4-3 and TRBJ2-3, with 9 bases that match TRBD2. V shed 4 bases, J shed 4 bases, and the junction held 9 bases outside the gene matches. Germline CDR1 is LGHNA and CDR2 is YSLEER. The CDR3 sequence is 16 residues long.